These T cell receptor beta chains were read from a single sample in a study of T cell clones after liver transplantation. This table comes from immunoSEQ multiplex PCR, and its TCRdb copy is limited to in-frame clones, with some not included. This sample has roughly 57,000 clones, with 70% to 80% found just once. Source: CD4+ T cells from blood, taken before liver transplant. These receptors all come from a human donor who received a liver transplant. CDR3s include the opening cysteine and the closing phenylalanine or tryptophan. Each record gives: D gene, CDR3 length, J gene, clone size, V gene, CDR3 DNA, CDR3 protein. D genes are given only for firm matches. Expanded clones are given a class, and other clones once, few, many or no size at all.

d_gene: .
len: 14
j_gene: TRBJ2-2
abundance: many
v_gene: TRBV5-1
CDR3nt: TGCGCCAGCAGAGGTGGCGCGCGGGCCGGGGAGCTGTTTTTT
CDR3aa: CASRGGARAGELFF

d_gene: .
len: 13
j_gene: TRBJ1-6
abundance: .
v_gene: TRBV30
CDR3nt: TGTGCCTGGATGGAACAGGTGAATTCACCCCTCCACTTT
CDR3aa: CAWMEQVNSPLHF

d_gene: .
len: 14
j_gene: TRBJ2-7
abundance: .
v_gene: TRBV4-2
CDR3nt: TGTGCCAGCAGCCGATTTACAGGGTTAGGAGAGCAGTACTTC
CDR3aa: CASSRFTGLGEQYF

d_gene: .
len: 13
j_gene: TRBJ2-3
abundance: .
v_gene: TRBV7-9
CDR3nt: TGTGCCAGCAGCTTAGATGGGGGCATGACGCAGTATTTT
CDR3aa: CASSLDGGMTQYF

d_gene: .
len: 11
j_gene: TRBJ1-2
abundance: few
v_gene: TRBV23-1
CDR3nt: TGCGCCAGCAGGGGCCTATATGGCTACACCTTC
CDR3aa: CASRGLYGYTF

d_gene: .
len: 14
j_gene: TRBJ1-2
abundance: .
v_gene: TRBV15
CDR3nt: TGTGCCACCAGCATCAGCCTAGGGAGGGTTGGCTACACCTTC
CDR3aa: CATSISLGRVGYTF

d_gene: TRBD1
len: 15
j_gene: TRBJ2-3
abundance: .
v_gene: TRBV9
CDR3nt: TGTGCCAGCACCCCCCGGGGACAGGGGGGGAATACGCAGTATTTT
CDR3aa: CASTPRGQGGNTQYF

d_gene: .
len: 15
j_gene: TRBJ2-7
abundance: .
v_gene: TRBV18
CDR3nt: TGTGCCAGCTCACCAGCCCAGGGTAACTCCTACGAGCAGTACTTC
CDR3aa: CASSPAQGNSYEQYF

d_gene: .
len: 16
j_gene: TRBJ1-6
abundance: .
v_gene: TRBV28
CDR3nt: TGTGCCAGCAGCCCCTATTTGACAGGATTTTATTCACCCCTCCACTTT
CDR3aa: CASSPYLTGFYSPLHF

d_gene: .
len: 13
j_gene: TRBJ1-4
abundance: .
v_gene: TRBV5-4
CDR3nt: TGTGCCAGCAGCTTGGCCGGTTCTGAAAAACTGTTTTTT
CDR3aa: CASSLAGSEKLFF

d_gene: TRBD1
len: 17
j_gene: TRBJ2-2
abundance: .
v_gene: TRBV5-1
CDR3nt: TGCGCCAGCAGCTTGGCTATTACAGGGGGCAACACCGGGGAGCTGTTTTTT
CDR3aa: CASSLAITGGNTGELFF

d_gene: .
len: 15
j_gene: TRBJ1-1
abundance: .
v_gene: TRBV6-5
CDR3nt: TGTGCCAGCAGCCCGGGGGGGGCGAAGAACACTGAAGCTTTCTTT
CDR3aa: CASSPGGAKNTEAFF

d_gene: .
len: 16
j_gene: TRBJ2-5
abundance: .
v_gene: TRBV4-1
CDR3nt: TGCGCCAGCAGCCAAGCCCAACAGGGCCCCCAAGAGACCCAGTACTTC
CDR3aa: CASSQAQQGPQETQYF

d_gene: .
len: 13
j_gene: TRBJ1-5
abundance: .
v_gene: TRBV6-5
CDR3nt: TGTGCCAGCAGTCGCGACAAGAATCAGCCCCAGCATTTT
CDR3aa: CASSRDKNQPQHF

d_gene: TRBD1
len: 14
j_gene: TRBJ1-5
abundance: .
v_gene: TRBV19
CDR3nt: TGTGCCAGTAGTATCGGACAGGGGGAACAGCCCCAGCATTTT
CDR3aa: CASSIGQGEQPQHF

d_gene: TRBD1
len: 14
j_gene: TRBJ1-1
abundance: .
v_gene: TRBV30
CDR3nt: TGTGCCTGGATTCGGACAGGGATGAACACTGAAGCTTTCTTT
CDR3aa: CAWIRTGMNTEAFF

d_gene: TRBD1
len: 17
j_gene: TRBJ2-5
abundance: .
v_gene: TRBV7-8
CDR3nt: TGTGCCAGCAGCTTAGCGTTGGGAAGGACAGGGGTTAGGTCCCAGTACTTC
CDR3aa: CASSLALGRTGVRSQYF

d_gene: .
len: 15
j_gene: TRBJ1-1
abundance: few
v_gene: TRBV2
CDR3nt: TGTGCCAGCAGCCGAGGGTCAACCTCGGGTACTGAAGCTTTCTTT
CDR3aa: CASSRGSTSGTEAFF

d_gene: .
len: 19
j_gene: TRBJ1-6
abundance: .
v_gene: TRBV7-9
CDR3nt: TGTGCCAGCAGCCCGGGGCTTAGCGGCTATAGCTCCTATAATTCACCCCTCCACTTT
CDR3aa: CASSPGLSGYSSYNSPLHF

d_gene: .
len: 12
j_gene: TRBJ2-2
abundance: .
v_gene: TRBV10-3
CDR3nt: TGTGCCATCAACGACAGGTCCGGGGAGCTGTTTTTT
CDR3aa: CAINDRSGELFF

d_gene: TRBD1
len: 14
j_gene: TRBJ1-1
abundance: .
v_gene: TRBV6-6
CDR3nt: TGTGCCAGCAGTTCAAGGGGGCGGGACACTGAAGCTTTCTTT
CDR3aa: CASSSRGRDTEAFF